This TCR beta chain was sequenced for a study of shared clonotypes between healthy human individuals (dated by TCRdb to 2018 to 2021). Background on the whole study: The cohort comprised a couple of women and a few men aged 18 to 49 years. For each donor, three plates each were used for CD4 naive and CD4 memory, two plates were used for CD8 naive, and one plate was used for CD8 memory. Between about 0.8 and 9 billion PBMCs per donor were obtained by leukapheresis. Libraries were prepared and TCR repertoires were sequenced by different laboratories using diverse techniques, in order to increase sequencing depth and limit assay-specific biases. Blood TCR repertoires of five healthy adults were deeply sequenced to estimate repertoire size and the extent of clonotype sharing between individuals.

Findings and caveats that apply to the study as a whole: Incomplete sequencing was indicated by rarefaction of sorted-subset datasets, despite the large sequencing depth. Sharing across a handful of donors was observed for about 5% of naive CD4, around 3.5% of naive CD8, over 2% of memory CD4, and roughly 0.43% of memory CD8 clonotypes. Naive subsets generally had larger estimated clonotype richness than memory subsets did. Only blood was sampled, and tissue TCR repertoires likely differ from those in blood. Because the study included a small number of donors, the genetic and exposure-history diversity represented was limited. Pairwise subsampling led to the expectation that sequencing depth would affect the degree of clonotype sharing among donors. Clonotypes shared by all four sorted-subset donors showed higher generation probabilities than non-shared clonotypes.

CD8 naive samples were obtained by positive selection for CCR7 among CD45RO-negative cells, yielding a CD45RA+CCR7+ population from which TemRA cells were excluded. The donors were healthy, HIV-negative adults who had no recently reported acute infections or vaccinations. Only Caucasian adults living in Nashville, Tennessee, USA were represented among the donors. Blood was obtained by leukapheresis, after which PBMCs were separated by Ficoll-Histopaque density gradient centrifugation and cryopreserved in liquid nitrogen vapor phase. Purity and quantity of every magnetically sorted T cell population were checked by analytical flow cytometry. From each sorted fraction, genomic DNA was isolated and quantified by UV absorbance on a Nanodrop 2000c. A word on this clone: No cognate antigen has been identified for it. No per-base quality is available; no much larger clone lies one base away.

TCR CDR3 regions were amplified from genomic DNA by multiplex PCR using the deep immunoSEQ assay. Extracted genomic DNA from each cell subset was distributed evenly across all wells of several immunoSEQ 96-well plates, and each plate was treated as a replicate. For sorted subsets, each replicate PCR was loaded with 200 ng genomic DNA, equivalent to about 30,000 T cell genomes. Purified libraries were measured with a Qubit 3.0 fluorometer, size-checked on a Bioanalyzer 2100, and measured again with the KAPA Library Quantification kit. A separate single-read 150-cycle Illumina NextSeq 550 flow cell was used to sequence each immunoSEQ 96-well plate. In the source study's methods: The immunoSEQ output contained only junctional sequences without quality scores, so filtering could not match that applied to full-length reads. To assign V/J genes and CDR3, sequences were annotated using PyIR, a Python wrapper for IgBLAST v1.9, with IMGT germline references. Reads were filtered out if the reads had weak V/J assignments (E-value above 1e-6), no CDR3, stop codons, out-of-frame junctions, or ambiguous translated residues. V3J clonotypes were defined as sequences sharing an identical inferred V gene, J gene, and CDR3 amino acid sequence. Percentage overlap between repertoires was calculated by dividing the number of shared unique clonotypes by the size of the smaller repertoire. Repertoire richness was assessed with RTK rarefaction, the Chao1 estimator, and Recon v2.1 estimates of unobserved clonotypes. Generation probabilities for all TCRbeta clonotypes obtained by the gDNA method from a few donors were computed using OLGA. TCRdb retrieved this table from immuneACCESS and kept in-frame rearrangements only. Not all clones are present; in checked studies, unresolved V genes account for under half, and no reason is known for the remainder. V, J and clone size reflect that table, while D and trimming were determined from the DNA. For this sample the table gives about 820,000 clones, of which 80% to 95% were detected only once. The ten largest clones represent around 24% of the sample.

The germline V gene specifies MGHRA as CDR1 and YSYEKL as CDR2. Germline trimming amounts to 1 base on V and 1 base on J, with 9 as the count of junction bases outside the gene matches. Measured from the cysteine to the phenylalanine, the CDR3 is 17 residues long. The only DNA kept is the CDR3, 51 bases in frame from the first base. This clonotype was sampled from a man aged 30 to 45 in good health. The sample consisted of naive CD8+ T cells sorted from blood. According to the study, the label for this sample's cell subset or site signals: CD45RA+CCR7+. The chain is encoded by TRBV4-1 joined to TRBJ1-1; 7 central nucleotides agree with TRBD1. The CDR3 corresponds to CASSQVVRRDRNTEAFF. The DNA sequence is as follows: TGCGCCAGCAGCCAAGTTGTTAGACGGGACAGGAACACTGAAGCTTTCTTT.